These 8 T cell receptor beta chains originate from one sample sequenced in a study of blood T cells in healthy people across ages. The use of a sample-barcoded 5' primer and a J-beta primer mix characterized a second PCR of about 7 to 12 cycles. One entry per CDR3 protein results from TCRdb running MiXCR on the 5' RACE reads. The sample includes under 800,000 distinct CDR3 sequences, roughly 21% of them seen just once. The specimen sequenced was blood. The receptors here all came from a man aged 70 or older in good health.

This clonotype has a count of ten or more. The V call is TRBV28, the J call TRBJ2-1; D perhaps matches TRBD2 (5 bases). With 5 bases removed from V and 6 bases from J, the gap between germline ends came to 8 bases. The CDR3 has 12 residues. Germline lookup yields CDR1 MDHEN and CDR2 SYDVKM. The CDR3 DNA follows: TGTGCCAGCAGTGCGGGCTCCAATGAGCAGTTCTTC. It specifies CASSAGSNEQFF. Together with reference TRBV28 and TRBJ2-1, the CDR3 gives the full variable domain: DVKVTQSSRYLVKRTGEKVFLECVQDMDHENMFWYRQDPGLGLRLIYFSYDVKMKEKGDIPEGYSVSREKKERFSLILESASTNQTSMYLCASSAGSNEQFFGPGTRLTVL.

The J gene is TRBJ2-5, the V gene TRBV30, with 8 bases lining up with TRBD1. J lost 4 bases, V lost 3 bases, and 10 bases had no gene match. Germline V gene data show CDR1 as GTSNPN and CDR2 as SVGIG (reference sequence). The length of the CDR3 is 15 residues. CDR3 bases: TGTGCCTGGAGCTCAGACAGGGGCGTCCGAGAGACCCAGTACTTC. Its protein is CAWSSDRGVRETQYF.

V is TRBV3-1 and J is TRBJ2-4, with 16 bases identical to TRBD2. The CDR3 covers 17 residues. Germline loops: CDR1 LGHDT, CDR2 YNNKEL (reference sequence). The V gene end was trimmed by 4 bases and the J gene end by 5 bases; junction bases not matched to a gene: 5. The CDR3 nucleotides are TGTGCCAGCAGCCGGTTGGGACTAGCGGGAGGGGAAAACATTCAGTACTTC. This gives the protein CASSRLGLAGGENIQYF.

The chain employs TRBV6-6 and TRBJ2-5; 10 bases line up with TRBD2. The CDR3 extends over 15 amino acids. Germline assignment: CDR1 MNHNY and CDR2 SVGAGI (reference sequence). V shed 6 bases and J 2 bases; nucleotides not matched to a gene: 6. The CDR3 region is CASRFSGRNQETQYF. The CDR3 DNA reads TGTGCCAGCAGATTTAGCGGGAGGAATCAAGAGACCCAGTACTTC.

V gene TRBV7-8 combines with J gene TRBJ2-2, with D maybe TRBD2 (5 bases). CDR3 length equals 16 residues. Trimming took 5 bases from V and 0 from J, leaving 13 bases between them. Germline values: CDR1 SGHVS, CDR2 FQNEAQ. The chain's CDR3 is CASSPLAYSNTGELFF. The DNA for the CDR3 is TGTGCCAGCAGCCCTCTAGCCTATTCGAACACCGGGGAGCTGTTTTTT.

The rearrangement links TRBV7-8 to TRBJ1-4; TRBD1 might be the D (6 bases). V was shortened by 4 bases and J by 2 bases, with 17 bases between the two germline ends. The CDR3 has 17 amino acids. CDR1 SGHVS and CDR2 FQNEAQ come from the germline V gene. The CDR3, as DNA: TGTGCCAGCAGCTGGACCCGCCCGGGGGCGACTAATGAAAAACTGTTTTTT. This translates into CASSWTRPGATNEKLFF. Together with reference TRBV7-8 and TRBJ1-4, the CDR3 gives the full variable domain: GAGVSQSPRYKVAKRGQDVALRCDPISGHVSLFWYQQALGQGPEFLTYFQNEAQLDKSGLPSDRFFAERPEGSVSTLKIQRTQQEDSAVYLCASSWTRPGATNEKLFFGSGTQLSVL.

This chain uses TRBV20-1 with TRBJ2-3, with D uncertain. The CDR3 covers 14 residues. The V gene's germline CDR1 is DFQATT and CDR2 SNEGSKA (reference sequence). V was shortened by 3 bases and J by 4 bases, with 14 bases between the two germline ends. CDR3 DNA sequence: TGCAGTGCTAGTCGTGACGGGCTCTCAGATACGCAGTATTTT. It specifies CSASRDGLSDTQYF.

This clonotype was seen more than once but under ten times. This chain links TRBV5-1 with TRBJ2-7, with D perhaps TRBD1 (5 bases). CDR1 and CDR2 from the germline V gene are SGHRS and YFSETQ. There are 13 residues in the CDR3. Trimming removed 3 bases at V and 5 bases at J, with 12 bases between. CDR3 residues: CASSWTLQDEQYF. DNA for the CDR3: TGCGCCAGCAGCTGGACATTACAGGACGAGCAGTACTTC.